Shown below are 9 T cell receptor beta chains from a single sample sequenced in a study of blood T cell repertoires in COVID-19. Libraries were prepared by immunoSEQ multiplex PCR; TCRdb keeps only in-frame clonotypes and omits some of them. The repertoire holds under 200,000 clones, roughly 84% seen once, with under 3% in the top ten. Sequencing was carried out using peripheral blood. These receptors were obtained from a human donor with acute or convalescent COVID-19. The donor label of this sample is uncertain.

This clone was observed a single time. The chain is built from TRBV6-5 and TRBJ2-5; possibly TRBD1 for D (6 bases). The V and J ends lost 5 bases and 5 bases respectively, with 6 bases between them. The CDR3 loop spans 11 amino acids. Germline CDR1 and CDR2: MNHEY and SVGAGI. CDR3 DNA: TGTGCCAGCAGTCAGGGGGAGACCCAGTACTTC. Protein sequence: CASSQGETQYF.

This chain links TRBV9 with TRBJ2-3; 14 bases are shared with TRBD2. In germline, CDR1 is SGDLS, CDR2 YYNGEE. This CDR3 is built from 17 residues. V was clipped by 4 bases and J by 1 base; unmatched bases: 5. The CDR3: CASSPGLAGGRTDTQYF. The CDR3, as DNA: TGTGCCAGCAGCCCCGGACTAGCGGGGGGTCGCACAGATACGCAGTATTTT.

V gene TRBV5-1 combines with J gene TRBJ1-4, with 9 bases fitting TRBD1. This CDR3 has 15 residues. The V and J ends lost 4 bases and 6 bases, in that order; junction bases with no gene match: 7. Germline CDR1 and CDR2: SGHRS and YFSETQ. CDR3 in DNA: TGCGCCAGCAGCATCCGGACAGGGGCTGATGAAAAACTGTTTTTT. Amino acids: CASSIRTGADEKLFF.

In this sample, this clone turned up once. The CDR3 is CASSDTQGNQPQHF. Written as DNA, the CDR3 is TGTGCCAGCAGCGATACACAGGGGAATCAGCCCCAGCATTTT. V and J are TRBV6-5 and TRBJ1-5, with 7 bases that match TRBD1. This CDR3 comprises 14 residues. V shed 6 bases and J 4 bases; nucleotides not matched to a gene: 6. CDR1 is MNHEY, CDR2 SVGAGI, per germline.

The V gene is TRBV27, the J gene TRBJ2-7; TRBD1 agrees at 7 bases. The trim removed 3 bases at V and 0 bases at J, leaving 2 bases unmatched. The CDR3 is 14 residues long. The germline V gene encodes CDR1 MNHEY and CDR2 SMNVEV (reference sequence). CDR3 DNA: TGTGCCAGCAGTTTGGACAGGAGCTCCTACGAGCAGTACTTC. It codes for CASSLDRSSYEQYF.

This clone was observed a few times. The rearrangement joins TRBV30 to TRBJ1-1, with a weak D call TRBD1 (5 bases). CDR3 size: 13 residues. Germline-derived CDR1 and CDR2 are GTSNPN and SVGIG (reference sequence). V was pared by 4 bases and J by 3 bases, with 12 bases between. The CDR3 DNA is TGTGCCTGGAAGGGGAAGCGGGACACTGAAGCTTTCTTT. Amino acids: CAWKGKRDTEAFF.

This clone has only a few counts. The chain carries TRBV29-1 and TRBJ2-7, with 8 bases matching TRBD1. Germline V gene data show CDR1 as SQVTM and CDR2 as ANQGSEA. Losses at the gene ends were 7 bases for V and 2 bases for J; bases not matched to a gene: 13. The CDR3 length is 15 residues. CDR3 coding DNA: TGCAGCGCCCTCAAATACACAGGGGGGCCCTACGAGCAGTACTTC. It codes for CSALKYTGGPYEQYF.

The V call is TRBV2, the J call TRBJ2-2; 7 nucleotides line up with TRBD1. The junction had 6 bases not matched to a gene; V was cut back by 2 bases and J by 6 bases. CDR3 length: 15 residues. Germline values: CDR1 SNHLY, CDR2 FYNNEI. Here the CDR3 DNA reads TGTGCCAGCAGTGAAAGGGCAGGGGGTGCCGGGGAGCTGTTTTTT. It specifies CASSERAGGAGELFF.

The chain uses TRBV30 and TRBJ1-6; tentatively, D is TRBD1 (6 bases). The CDR3 has 15 residues. Deletions cut 0 bases from V and 6 bases from J, with 12 bases between. Germline values: CDR1 GTSNPN, CDR2 SVGIG (reference sequence). The CDR3 region is CAWSVIPGVNSPLHF. The CDR3 DNA sequence: TGTGCCTGGAGTGTAATCCCAGGGGTTAATTCACCCCTCCACTTT. Full variable domain (missing parts from reference TRBV30 and TRBJ1-6): SQTIHQWPATLVQPVGSPLSLECTVEGTSNPNLYWYRQAAGRGLQLLFYSVGIGQISSEVPQNLSASRPQDRQFILSSKKLLLSDSGFYLCAWSVIPGVNSPLHFGNGTRLTVT.